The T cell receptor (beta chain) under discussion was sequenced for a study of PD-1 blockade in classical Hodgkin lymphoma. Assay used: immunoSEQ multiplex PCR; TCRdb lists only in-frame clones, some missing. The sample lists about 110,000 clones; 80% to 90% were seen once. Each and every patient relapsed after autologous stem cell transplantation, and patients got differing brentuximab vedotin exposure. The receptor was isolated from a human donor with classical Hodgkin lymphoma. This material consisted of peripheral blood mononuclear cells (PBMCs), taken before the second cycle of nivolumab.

In DNA form, the CDR3 reads TGTGCCAGCAGCGAGTACTACGAGCAGTACTTC. It encodes CASSEYYEQYF. The chain combines TRBV7-9 with TRBJ2-7, with D hard to call. From germline, CDR1 is SEHNR and CDR2 FQNEAQ (reference sequence). V dropped 5 bases and J dropped 3 bases, with 5 bases sitting between them. The CDR3 consists of 11 residues.